The 21 T cell receptor beta chains given below trace back to one sample, sequenced in a study of T cell changes during pregnancy in multiple sclerosis. TCRdb's copy holds only in-frame clones and misses some; the assay was immunoSEQ multiplex PCR. The table records roughly 70,000 clones, around 90% of them present only once. The sample consisted of peripheral blood, taken in the first trimester of pregnancy. The receptors shown here come from a female donor with multiple sclerosis, enrolled in a pregnancy study.

The chain combines TRBV5-1 with TRBJ2-1; possible D gene TRBD2, 6 bases. The CDR3 consists of 16 residues. The V gene's germline CDR1 is SGHRS and CDR2 YFSETQ. With 1 base removed from V and 2 bases from J, the gap between germline ends came to 13 bases. The CDR3 spells CASSLSDGGAYNEQFF. CDR3 sequence (DNA): TGCGCCAGCAGCTTGAGCGACGGGGGAGCCTACAATGAGCAGTTCTTC. The entire variable domain, with the rest obtained from reference TRBV5-1 and TRBJ2-1, is as follows: KAGVTQTPRYLIKTRGQQVTLSCSPISGHRSVSWYQQTPGQGLQFLFEYFSETQRNKGNFPGRFSGRQFSNSRSEMNVSTLELGDSALYLCASSLSDGGAYNEQFFGPGTRLTVL.

V and J are TRBV5-5 and TRBJ2-3; 12 nucleotides line up with TRBD2. The CDR3 extends over 15 amino acids. V dropped 4 bases and J dropped 9; count of bases not matched to a gene: 9. CDR1 and CDR2 from the germline V gene are SGHKS and YYEKEE (reference sequence). The CDR3 region has the DNA TGTGCCAGCAGCACACTAGCGGGAGGAATGGGAACGCAGTATTTT. Translated, it gives CASSTLAGGMGTQYF.

The chain combines TRBV27 with TRBJ2-1; 9 nucleotides match TRBD2. After removal of 2 bases from V and 5 bases from J, the junction contained 10 bases not matched to a gene. Germline V lookup: CDR1 MNHEY, CDR2 SMNVEV (reference sequence). CDR3 length equals 17 residues. The CDR3 region has the DNA TGTGCCAGCAGTTTAAGGGTCAGCGGGAGGTCAAACAATGAGCAGTTCTTC. Encoded protein: CASSLRVSGRSNNEQFF.

The chain links TRBV19 to TRBJ1-2; TRBD1 might be the D (6 bases). This CDR3 is 13 amino acids long. Germline CDR1 reads LNHDA; CDR2 reads SQIVND (reference sequence). V lost 2 bases, J lost 8 bases, and 12 bases lay in between. Here the CDR3 DNA reads TGTGCCAGTAGTATACAGGGGAAGGACGGCTACACCTTC. The encoded protein is CASSIQGKDGYTF.

The rearrangement joins TRBV7-9 to TRBJ1-4; 7 nucleotides align to TRBD1. Trimming cost V 0 bases and J 5 bases; bases outside gene matches: 6. The CDR3 has 16 amino acids. The V gene's germline CDR1 is SEHNR and CDR2 FQNEAQ (reference sequence). The CDR3: CASSLAAGTDNEKLFF. In DNA, the CDR3 is TGTGCCAGCAGCTTAGCGGCCGGGACAGACAATGAAAAACTGTTTTTT.

The genes are TRBV7-8 and TRBJ1-4; no clear D. The CDR3 consists of 14 residues. CDR1 is SGHVS and CDR2 is FQNEAQ in the germline V gene. V was clipped by 1 base and J by 0 bases, with 3 bases between them. This chain's CDR3 is CASSLGATNEKLFF. CDR3 nucleotide sequence: TGTGCCAGCAGCTTAGGCGCAACTAATGAAAAACTGTTTTTT.

The sample holds one count of this clone. The chain has TRBV2 and TRBJ1-2; 7 bases line up with TRBD1. The CDR3 contains 13 residues. Germline V CDR1 and CDR2: SNHLY, FYNNEI. The V segment lost 7 bases and the J segment 2 bases; nucleotides outside the gene matches: 4. DNA of the CDR3: TGTGCCAGCACCAGACAGGGAAACTATGGCTACACCTTC. Residues: CASTRQGNYGYTF.

V is TRBV19 and J is TRBJ2-1; TRBD1 matches at 11 bases. Trimming at V came to 5 bases and at J to 5 bases, leaving 5 bases not matched to a gene. Germline V gene data show CDR1 as LNHDA and CDR2 as SQIVND (reference sequence). CDR3 size: 15 residues. The CDR3 nucleotides read TGTGCCAGTAGTGGGGACAGGGGGTACGACAATGAGCAGTTCTTC. As protein: CASSGDRGYDNEQFF.

The chain joins TRBV2 to TRBJ2-5, with 8 bases matching TRBD2. Germline-derived CDR1 and CDR2 are SNHLY and FYNNEI. The CDR3 spans 15 residues. With V trimmed by 0 bases and J by 1 base, 1 base remained unmatched. The CDR3 DNA sequence: TGTGCCAGCAGTGAAGCTAGCGGGGTCCAAGAGACCCAGTACTTC. It encodes CASSEASGVQETQYF. The whole variable domain, filled in from reference TRBV2 and TRBJ2-5, reads EPEVTQTPSHQVTQMGQEVILRCVPISNHLYFYWYRQILGQKVEFLVSFYNNEISEKSEIFDDQFSVERPDGSNFTLKIRSTKLEDSAMYFCASSEASGVQETQYFGPGTRLLVL.

This clone has only one observation. This chain connects TRBV9 to TRBJ1-6; TRBD1 matches at 10 bases. Trimming took 3 bases from V and 7 from J; bases not matched to a gene: 4. The CDR3 contains 15 residues. Germline V gene sequence: CDR1 SGDLS, CDR2 YYNGEE. CDR3 amino acids: CASSGGQGGNSPLHF. CDR3 DNA: TGTGCCAGCAGCGGAGGACAGGGGGGAAATTCACCCCTCCACTTT.

The J gene is TRBJ1-1, the V gene TRBV6-1; D might be TRBD1 (5 bases). The CDR3 is 12 amino acids. The germline V gene has CDR1 MNHNS and CDR2 SASEGT. The V end was cut by 8 bases, the J end by 10 bases, with 17 bases between. CDR3 region: CASFNGGSGAFF. The CDR3, as DNA: TGTGCCAGCTTCAACGGGGGGTCCGGAGCTTTCTTT.

The chain couples TRBV7-3 to TRBJ2-1, with 14 bases matching TRBD2. V gave up 5 bases and J gave up 0 bases; unmatched junction bases: 6. The CDR3 totals 18 residues. CDR1 is SGHTA and CDR2 is FQGTGA in the germline V gene. CDR3 protein: CASSHTGTSGSSYNEQFF. The CDR3 DNA reads TGTGCCAGCAGCCACACCGGGACTAGCGGGAGCTCCTACAATGAGCAGTTCTTC.

This clone appeared many times. The chain employs TRBV6-1 and TRBJ2-3; 9 bases are shared with TRBD1. The CDR3 spans 15 residues. J was trimmed by 2 bases and V by 5 bases; bases with no gene match: 5. Germline CDR1 MNHNS, CDR2 SASEGT. CDR3 DNA sequence: TGTGCCAGCAGTCACACAGGGGGCATCACAGATACGCAGTATTTT. Its protein product is CASSHTGGITDTQYF.

This clone came up once. The chain has TRBV30 and TRBJ2-1; 16 bases match TRBD2. Germline CDR1 GTSNPN, CDR2 SVGIG (reference sequence). With V trimmed by 0 bases and J by 4 bases, 6 bases remained unmatched. CDR3 length: 18 amino acids. DNA for the CDR3: TGTGCCTGGAGTGTACGGGGACTAGCGGGGGGGCAGTACAATGAGCAGTTCTTC. This gives the protein CAWSVRGLAGGQYNEQFF.

The chain combines TRBV19 with TRBJ1-2, with D tentatively TRBD1 (6 bases). Germline-derived CDR1 and CDR2 are LNHDA and SQIVND (reference sequence). Trimming stripped 2 bases from V and 4 bases from J, with 14 bases between. The CDR3 totals 15 residues. The CDR3 spells CASSITNRESYGYTF. The CDR3 DNA reads as TGTGCCAGTAGTATAACGAACAGGGAATCCTATGGCTACACCTTC.

This clone was observed a few times. The rearrangement links TRBV4-1 to TRBJ2-3; TRBD2 is a possible D gene (6 bases). The CDR3 totals 12 residues. V was trimmed by 5 bases and J by 7 bases, leaving 10 bases between them. In germline, CDR1 is MGHRA, CDR2 YSYEKL. CDR3 residues: CASSSRGNTQYF. DNA for the CDR3: TGCGCCAGCAGCTCCCGCGGGAATACGCAGTATTTT.

This sequence joins TRBV29-1 and TRBJ1-1; D unresolved. CDR3 size: 13 residues. Trimming left V 1 base short and J 2 bases short, with 8 bases between. In germline, CDR1 is SQVTM, CDR2 ANQGSEA. CDR3 nucleotides: TGCAGCGTTGAAGGGGCAGTTAACACTGAAGCTTTCTTT. Translated, it gives CSVEGAVNTEAFF.

The chain joins TRBV19 to TRBJ1-6, with D tentatively TRBD1 (6 bases). In germline, CDR1 is LNHDA, CDR2 SQIVND (reference sequence). The CDR3 has 13 amino acids. V was clipped by 7 bases and J by 9 bases, with 13 bases between them. CDR3 in amino acids: CASITGKGSPLHF. The CDR3, as DNA: TGTGCCAGTATCACAGGGAAAGGTTCACCCCTCCACTTT.

The chain links TRBV5-6 to TRBJ1-5, with 7 bases that match TRBD1. Germline V gives CDR1 SGHDT, CDR2 YYEEEE. This CDR3 is 14 amino acids long. V was clipped by 0 bases and J by 9 bases; unmatched bases: 6. CDR3 protein: CASSLGQGGMPQHF. The CDR3 DNA reads as TGTGCCAGCAGCTTGGGGCAGGGGGGAATGCCCCAGCATTTT. Using reference TRBV5-6 and TRBJ1-5 for the parts outside the CDR3, the full variable domain is DAGVTQSPTHLIKTRGQQVTLRCSPKSGHDTVSWYQQALGQGPQFIFQYYEEEERQRGNFPDRFSGHQFPNYSSELNVNALLLGDSALYLCASSLGQGGMPQHFGDGTRLSIL.

This sequence joins TRBV18 and TRBJ1-4; D might be TRBD1 (6 bases). CDR3 size: 14 residues. Germline values: CDR1 KGHSH, CDR2 LQKENI. The V and J ends lost 3 bases and 8 bases respectively, with 13 bases between them. CDR3 nucleotides: TGTGCCAGCTCACCCCCAGGGGCTTGGGAAAAACTGTTTTTT. Translation gives CASSPPGAWEKLFF.

The rearrangement uses TRBV18 and TRBJ1-6, with D possibly being TRBD1 (6 bases). The CDR3 sequence is 15 residues long. The V gene lost 3 bases and the J gene lost 7 bases, with 13 bases spanning the gap. Germline V gene lookup returns CDR1 KGHSH and CDR2 LQKENI. CDR3 in amino acids: CASSPLQGPNSPLHF. Written as DNA, the CDR3 is TGTGCCAGCTCACCGCTACAGGGCCCCAATTCACCCCTCCACTTT.